The 12 T cell receptor beta chains in this list originate from one sample, sequenced in a study of T cells after yellow fever vaccination. TCRdb re-called the 5' RACE reads through MiXCR, storing one row per CDR3 protein. The sample includes around 300,000 distinct CDR3 sequences, approximately 13% seen only once; the top ten take 0.4% to 0.55%. This specimen was CD4+ T cells sorted from PBMCs, taken 45 days after the yellow fever booster vaccination. These receptors came from a man aged 25-45 years who received the YFV17D yellow fever vaccine.

The V call is TRBV7-2, the J call TRBJ2-2; the D gene could be TRBD1 or TRBD2 (5 bases each). The CDR3 has 15 residues. V shed 6 bases and J shed 2 bases, with 13 bases lying between them. Germline V gene data show CDR1 as SGHTA and CDR2 as FQGNSA. Here the CDR3 reads CASRSGTPNTGELFF. The DNA of the CDR3 is TGTGCCAGCAGAAGTGGGACGCCTAACACCGGGGAGCTGTTTTTT.

This chain joins TRBV7-2 and TRBJ2-1; 7 bases fit TRBD2. Germline V gives CDR1 SGHTA, CDR2 FQGNSA. The junction had 8 bases not matched to a gene; V was cut back by 5 bases and J by 7 bases. The CDR3 has 14 residues. The CDR3 DNA reads as TGTGCCAGCAGCCGAGCTAGCGGATCTAATGAGCAGTTCTTC. It codes for CASSRASGSNEQFF.

This clonotype was observed a handful of times. This chain joins TRBV6-2 or TRBV6-3 and TRBJ2-1; D unresolved. The germline V gene has CDR1 MNHEY and CDR2 SVGEGT. This CDR3 contains 15 residues. V shed 3 bases and J shed 1 base, with 10 bases lying between them. The CDR3 spells CASSYSWRSYNEQFF. CDR3 DNA sequence: TGTGCCAGCAGTTATTCCTGGCGATCCTACAATGAGCAGTTCTTC.

This clonotype was detected ten times or more. This chain uses TRBV12-3 or TRBV12-4 with TRBJ2-7, with D unresolved. The ends were cut back, 6 bases at V and 2 bases at J, with 11 bases in the middle. The CDR3 consists of 13 residues. The CDR3 sequence: CASSLRVAYEQYF. Written as DNA, the CDR3 is TGTGCCAGCAGCCTCAGAGTTGCCTACGAGCAGTACTTC.

The table lists this clonotype with a count of one. The genes are TRBV5-5 and TRBJ2-7; D perhaps matches TRBD1 (5 bases). Germline V gives CDR1 SGHKS, CDR2 YYEKEE (reference sequence). The length of the CDR3 is 13 residues. V gave up 9 bases and J gave up 2 bases, with 15 bases separating them. This CDR3 is CAMGPGLAYEQYF. In nucleotides, the CDR3 is TGTGCCATGGGCCCAGGGCTAGCCTACGAGCAGTACTTC.

The chain combines TRBV6-5 with TRBJ2-7; 8 nucleotides agree with TRBD1. Germline assignment: CDR1 MNHEY and CDR2 SVGAGI. V gave up 8 bases and J gave up 2 bases; unmatched junction bases: 17. The CDR3 covers 17 residues. CDR3 nucleotide sequence: TGTGCCAGCCGTACAAGAGTGACAGGGGTCCTCCCCTACGAGCAGTACTTC. Its protein product is CASRTRVTGVLPYEQYF.

This rearrangement joins TRBV7-2 to TRBJ2-7; tentative D call: TRBD1 (6 bases). The germline V gene encodes CDR1 SGHTA and CDR2 FQGNSA. Between the trimmed V and J ends, which lost 4 bases and 4 bases, there was a span of 17 bases. The CDR3 is made up of 15 amino acids. The chain's CDR3 is CASSSWVRGRYEQYF. The CDR3 DNA reads as TGTGCCAGCAGCTCCTGGGTCAGGGGTCGGTACGAGCAGTACTTC.

The chain combines TRBV5-1 with TRBJ1-6, with TRBD1 identical over 8 bases. V gave up 3 bases and J gave up 7 bases; unmatched junction bases: 9. The CDR3 runs to 16 residues. Germline V gene lookup returns CDR1 SGHRS and CDR2 YFSETQ. DNA of the CDR3: TGCGCCAGCAGCTCGTTCGACAGGGGACCGAATTCACCCCTCCACTTT. Translated, it gives CASSSFDRGPNSPLHF.

J is TRBJ1-2 and V is TRBV28; 7 positions match TRBD1. V was clipped by 5 bases and J by 8 bases; unmatched bases: 20. CDR3 size: 17 residues. The V gene's germline CDR1 is MDHEN and CDR2 SYDVKM. CDR3 nucleotides: TGTGCCAGCAGTCCCCCGGGGACAGCTCTGGGTTTGCGGGGCTACACCTTC. Protein product: CASSPPGTALGLRGYTF.

This clonotype has more than one count but fewer than ten. The genes are TRBV5-1 and TRBJ2-3; 8 positions match TRBD2. The germline V gene has CDR1 SGHRS and CDR2 YFSETQ. The CDR3 has 14 residues. Trimming removed 5 bases from V and 5 bases from J; junction bases left unmatched: 7. CDR3 protein: CASSPREEGDTQYF. The CDR3 DNA follows: TGCGCCAGCAGTCCGCGGGAGGAAGGAGATACGCAGTATTTT.

The table lists this clonotype with a few counts. This sequence joins TRBV19 and TRBJ2-2; D is ambiguous. CDR3 length: 14 residues. The V end was cut by 8 bases, the J end by 1 base, with 11 bases between. The germline V gene encodes CDR1 LNHDA and CDR2 SQIVND (reference sequence). The CDR3 nucleotides are TGTGCCAGTGGTAGTGGGCTGAACACCGGGGAGCTGTTTTTT. It specifies CASGSGLNTGELFF.

This clonotype showed up just a few times. The V and J genes are TRBV6-5 and TRBJ2-7; the match to TRBD2 covers 9 bases. The CDR3 sequence is 16 residues long. J gave up 7 bases and V 1 base, and 11 bases lay outside the gene matches. CDR1 is MNHEY, CDR2 SVGAGI, per germline. CDR3 nucleotides: TGTGCCAGCAGTTACTTCCCAAGGCGGGAGGGCCAAGAGCAGTACTTC. It is translated as CASSYFPRREGQEQYF.